Below, 30 T cell receptor beta chains from the same sample are listed, as sequenced in a study of shared clonotypes between healthy human individuals. CD45RO-negative CD8 cells positively selected for CCR7 made up the naive population, which excluded terminally differentiated effector memory CD45RA+ cells. Clones were sequenced by immunoSEQ multiplex PCR, and TCRdb holds only the in-frame ones, with some missing. This repertoire shows about 2 million clones, about 94% found once; its top ten account for approximately 1.2%. Sequencing was carried out using naive CD8+ T cells sorted from blood. The receptors stem from a man younger than 35 in good health.

CDR3 protein: CASRSGLAGPDTQYF. The CDR3 nucleotides read TGTGCCAGCAGATCCGGACTAGCGGGTCCAGATACGCAGTATTTT. This chain connects TRBV6-5 to TRBJ2-3; 11 positions agree with TRBD2. V gave up 6 bases and J gave up 4 bases; unmatched junction bases: 6. The germline CDR1 and CDR2 sequences are MNHEY and SVGAGI. The CDR3 extends over 15 amino acids.

On this clone itself: At one end, the junction sequence differs from germline, possibly due to a read error. V usage is TRBV13 and J usage is TRBJ2-7, with a tentative D call TRBD2 (6 bases). The last part of the DNA fits TRBJ2-1 better; the J call may be wrong. Germline V gives CDR1 PRHDT, CDR2 FYEKMQ (reference sequence). This CDR3 is 14 amino acids long. The CDR3 loop is CASSLGGPGNEQFF. CDR3 DNA: TGTGCCAGCAGCCTAGGAGGGCCTGGGAATGAGCAGTTCTTC.

In regard to this clone: The sample carries other DNA sequences with the same CDR3. The V call is TRBV5-6, the J call TRBJ1-2, with a weak D call TRBD1 (5 bases). CDR1 is SGHDT and CDR2 is YYEEEE in the germline V gene. The CDR3 is 13 amino acids. V lost 0 bases and J lost 4, with 7 bases in between. The CDR3 DNA reads as TGTGCCAGCAGCTTGGGGGGGAGCTATGGCTACACCTTC. Residues: CASSLGGSYGYTF. The full variable domain, completed using reference TRBV5-6 and TRBJ1-2, is DAGVTQSPTHLIKTRGQQVTLRCSPKSGHDTVSWYQQALGQGPQFIFQYYEEEERQRGNFPDRFSGHQFPNYSSELNVNALLLGDSALYLCASSLGGSYGYTFGSGTRLTVV.

CDR3 DNA: TGTGCCAGCAGCTTAGGAGCGGGATTCTCCTACGAGCAGTACTTC. This codes for CASSLGAGFSYEQYF. The chain has TRBV5-4 and TRBJ2-7; 7 bases map to TRBD2. The CDR3 loop spans 15 amino acids. CDR1 SGHNT and CDR2 YYREEE come from the germline V gene (reference sequence). V shed 2 bases, J shed 0 bases, and the junction held 5 bases outside the gene matches.

The chain is built from TRBV2 and TRBJ2-7; D ambiguous. Trimming removed 2 bases from V and 1 base from J, with 6 bases in between. The germline V gene has CDR1 SNHLY and CDR2 FYNNEI. This CDR3 is 13 amino acids long. The CDR3 is CASSEYKSYEQYF. The CDR3 DNA sequence: TGTGCCAGCAGTGAATACAAGTCCTACGAGCAGTACTTC.

The V call is TRBV28, the J call TRBJ1-5; a possible D gene is TRBD1 (5 bases). Trimming cost V 3 bases and J 4 bases, with 13 bases left between them. This CDR3 comprises 15 residues. The germline CDR1 and CDR2 sequences are MDHEN and SYDVKM. The CDR3 coding sequence is TGTGCCAGCAGTTTCACGGGGGGTCTTAATCAGCCCCAGCATTTT. The encoded protein is CASSFTGGLNQPQHF.

The rearrangement uses TRBV19 and TRBJ2-7, with D unclear. CDR3 length: 13 amino acids. V lost 7 bases, J lost 6 bases, and 16 bases lay in between. CDR1 LNHDA and CDR2 SQIVND come from the germline V gene (reference sequence). CDR3 sequence: CASNPRVVSEQYF. The CDR3 DNA follows: TGTGCCAGTAATCCCCGGGTCGTAAGCGAGCAGTACTTC. Together with reference TRBV19 and TRBJ2-7, the CDR3 gives the full variable domain: DGGITQSPKYLFRKEGQNVTLSCEQNLNHDAMYWYRQDPGQGLRLIYYSQIVNDFQKGDIAEGYSVSREKKESFPLTVTSAQKNPTAFYLCASNPRVVSEQYFGPGTRLTVT.

This sequence joins TRBV15 and TRBJ2-5, with 8 positions matching TRBD1. Trimming at V came to 0 bases and at J to 4 bases, leaving 10 bases not matched to a gene. This CDR3 region has 17 residues. CDR1 is LNHNV and CDR2 is YYDKDF in the germline V gene (reference sequence). CDR3 sequence: CATSRDSPSTGGETQYF. The CDR3, as DNA: TGTGCCACCAGCAGAGATTCTCCCTCAACAGGGGGAGAGACCCAGTACTTC.

The chain links TRBV6-5 to TRBJ1-5; 7 bases align to TRBD1. The V segment lost 0 bases and the J segment 6 bases; nucleotides outside the gene matches: 5. The germline V gene encodes CDR1 MNHEY and CDR2 SVGAGI. The CDR3 is 15 residues long. The CDR3 DNA reads as TGTGCCAGCAGTTACTCGGCAGGGGGGAGTCAGCCCCAGCATTTT. The encoded protein is CASSYSAGGSQPQHF.

V and J are TRBV5-4 and TRBJ1-2; D possibly corresponds to TRBD1 (5 bases). From germline, CDR1 is SGHNT and CDR2 YYREEE (reference sequence). CDR3 length equals 15 residues. V was trimmed by 0 bases and J by 3 bases, leaving 12 bases between them. For the CDR3, the DNA is TGTGCCAGCAGCTTGGCTTCCACAGGCGACTATGGCTACACCTTC. Residues: CASSLASTGDYGYTF.

The rearrangement joins TRBV6-5 to TRBJ2-2, with 7 bases aligning to TRBD2. Looked up from germline, CDR1 is MNHEY and CDR2 is SVGAGI. The CDR3 extends over 15 amino acids. The V and J ends lost 5 bases and 7 bases, in that order; junction bases with no gene match: 10. CDR3 residues: CASSPGVAGVGELFF. The CDR3, as DNA: TGTGCCAGCAGTCCGGGGGTGGCGGGAGTCGGGGAGCTGTTTTTT.

This chain connects TRBV9 to TRBJ1-2; D is possibly TRBD1 (6 bases). Germline-derived CDR1 and CDR2 are SGDLS and YYNGEE. Trimming shortened V by 0 bases and J by 4 bases, and 13 bases separated the two germline ends. The CDR3 is 15 amino acids. In DNA, the CDR3 is TGTGCCAGCAGCGTAGGAGGGGGGGCCGGCTATGGCTACACCTTC. Its translation is CASSVGGGAGYGYTF.

This clone has only one observation. J is TRBJ2-1 and V is TRBV5-6, with TRBD1 matching over 9 bases. The CDR3 contains 15 residues. After removal of 3 bases from V and 4 bases from J, the junction contained 5 bases not matched to a gene. Germline V gives CDR1 SGHDT, CDR2 YYEEEE. CDR3 sequence: CASSWRDRDYNEQFF. CDR3 nucleotides: TGTGCCAGCAGCTGGAGGGACAGGGATTACAATGAGCAGTTCTTC.

The chain has TRBV5-1 and TRBJ2-7, with TRBD1 as a possible D gene (5 bases). V was pared by 2 bases and J by 5 bases, with 8 bases between. Germline lookup yields CDR1 SGHRS and CDR2 YFSETQ. This CDR3 spans 12 amino acids. CDR3 sequence reads: CASSLLGDEQYF. CDR3 bases: TGCGCCAGCAGCTTATTAGGGGACGAGCAGTACTTC.

The V gene is TRBV25-1, the J gene TRBJ2-7; no reliable D call. The CDR3 extends over 15 amino acids. CDR1 is MGHDK, CDR2 SYGVNS, per germline. The V end was cut by 3 bases, the J end by 0 bases, with 12 bases between. The CDR3 DNA reads TGTGCCAGCAGTGATCGAGTCCGCACCTCCTACGAGCAGTACTTC. Its translation is CASSDRVRTSYEQYF.

This clone is a singleton in its sample. The V gene is TRBV13, the J gene TRBJ2-1, with 11 nucleotides matching TRBD2. Germline CDR1 reads PRHDT; CDR2 reads FYEKMQ (reference sequence). The CDR3 is 14 residues long. Losses at the gene ends were 5 bases for V and 5 bases for J; bases not matched to a gene: 2. For the CDR3, the DNA is TGTGCCAGCAGCCCGGGACTAGCGGACAATGAGCAGTTCTTC. It yields the protein CASSPGLADNEQFF.

V is TRBV30 and J is TRBJ1-4, with no clear D. With 0 bases removed from V and 8 bases from J, the gap between germline ends came to 7 bases. CDR1 is GTSNPN and CDR2 is SVGIG in the germline V gene (reference sequence). The CDR3 extends over 12 amino acids. The CDR3: CAWSVGWEKLFF. CDR3 nucleotide sequence: TGTGCCTGGAGTGTGGGGTGGGAAAAACTGTTTTTT.

The chain couples TRBV11-2 to TRBJ2-3, with 8 bases identical to TRBD2. The germline gives CDR1 SGHAT, CDR2 FQNNGV. The CDR3 runs to 17 residues. The V gene end was trimmed by 5 bases and the J gene end by 2 bases; junction bases not matched to a gene: 12. The CDR3 is CASSTRTSPSLTDTQYF. The CDR3, as DNA: TGTGCCAGCAGCACCCGGACTAGCCCCTCTCTCACAGATACGCAGTATTTT.

The chain employs TRBV29-1 and TRBJ1-1; 7 bases align to TRBD1. Germline V CDR1 and CDR2: SQVTM, ANQGSEA. V shed 7 bases, J shed 7 bases, and the junction held 9 bases outside the gene matches. There are 12 residues in the CDR3. This chain's CDR3 is CSAGRDSHEAFF. CDR3 nucleotides: TGCAGCGCCGGAAGGGACAGCCATGAAGCTTTCTTT. The complete variable domain, with remaining parts taken from reference TRBV29-1 and TRBJ1-1, reads SAVISQKPSRDICQRGTSLTIQCQVDSQVTMMFWYRQQPGQSLTLIATANQGSEATYESGFVIDKFPISRPNLTFSTLTVSNMSPEDSSIYLCSAGRDSHEAFFGQGTRLTVV.

The CDR3 bases are TGTGCCATCAGTGAGTTTGGGGGAACTGATGAAGCTTTCTTT. This sequence encodes CAISEFGGTDEAFF. The V call is TRBV10-3, the J call TRBJ1-1, with a possible D match to TRBD1 (5 bases). V was pared by 1 base and J by 7 bases, with 13 bases between. The CDR3 has 14 amino acids. The germline CDR1 and CDR2 sequences are ENHRY and SYGVKD.

The V gene is TRBV19, the J gene TRBJ2-3; 13 nucleotides agree with TRBD2. The CDR3 length is 16 residues. V was pared by 5 bases and J by 8 bases, with 10 bases of the junction left unmatched. Per germline, CDR1 LNHDA and CDR2 SQIVND (reference sequence). Here the CDR3 reads CASSLGLAGPQGTQYF. CDR3 nucleotides: TGTGCCAGTAGTCTGGGACTAGCGGGGCCACAGGGTACGCAGTATTTT.

This sequence joins TRBV29-1 and TRBJ2-2, with D possibly matching TRBD2 (6 bases). Trimming stripped 6 bases from V and 4 bases from J, with 12 bases between. CDR1 SQVTM and CDR2 ANQGSEA come from the germline V gene. The CDR3 consists of 13 residues. CDR3 in amino acids: CSVIAVGTGELFF. The DNA of the CDR3 is TGCAGCGTCATAGCGGTGGGCACCGGGGAGCTGTTTTTT.

The V and J genes are TRBV7-9 and TRBJ1-5; no clear D. Per germline, CDR1 SEHNR and CDR2 FQNEAQ (reference sequence). This CDR3 region has 16 residues. The V end was cut by 1 base, the J end by 4 bases, with 14 bases between. CDR3: CASSLGGFAGNQPQHF. Here the CDR3 DNA reads TGTGCCAGCAGCTTAGGAGGTTTCGCAGGTAATCAGCCCCAGCATTTT.

The rearrangement joins TRBV7-9 to TRBJ1-1; D possibly corresponds to TRBD1 (5 bases). The CDR3 has 13 amino acids. The V and J ends lost 8 bases and 3 bases respectively, with 13 bases between them. Germline loops: CDR1 SEHNR, CDR2 FQNEAQ (reference sequence). CDR3: CASRPDTYTEAFF. The DNA of the CDR3 is TGTGCCAGCCGCCCGGACACTTACACTGAAGCTTTCTTT.

Concerning this clone: The sample contains more than one DNA sequence encoding this CDR3. V usage is TRBV9 and J usage is TRBJ2-7; 10 nucleotides align to TRBD1. This CDR3 comprises 15 residues. V lost 2 bases and J lost 3; bases outside the gene matches: 5. From germline, CDR1 is SGDLS and CDR2 YYNGEE. The CDR3: CASSVGWTGGYEQYF. The CDR3 DNA reads as TGTGCCAGCAGCGTCGGTTGGACAGGGGGCTACGAGCAGTACTTC. Drawing the rest from reference TRBV9 and TRBJ2-7, the complete variable domain is DSGVTQTPKHLITATGQRVTLRCSPRSGDLSVYWYQQSLDQGLQFLIQYYNGEERAKGNILERFSAQQFPDLHSELNLSSLELGDSALYFCASSVGWTGGYEQYFGPGTRLTVT.

Of note for this clone: Different DNA sequences within this sample yield the same CDR3. The J gene is TRBJ2-2, the V gene TRBV9; D might be TRBD1 (5 bases). Trimming stripped 0 bases from V and 4 bases from J, with 7 bases between. The length of the CDR3 is 14 residues. The germline CDR1 and CDR2 sequences are SGDLS and YYNGEE. Here the CDR3 reads CASSVEGVTGELFF. As DNA, the CDR3 is TGTGCCAGCAGCGTAGAAGGGGTCACCGGGGAGCTGTTTTTT.

The genes are TRBV6-1 and TRBJ2-1, with D uncertain. Germline V gene sequence: CDR1 MNHNS, CDR2 SASEGT. The germline V and J ends were trimmed by 6 bases and 5 bases, with 8 bases remaining between them. This CDR3 has 12 residues. CDR3 sequence: CASRDGHNEQFF. The CDR3 nucleotides read TGTGCCAGCAGGGACGGGCACAATGAGCAGTTCTTC.

The genes are TRBV10-3 and TRBJ1-2; the D gene is possibly TRBD1 (6 bases). Per germline, CDR1 ENHRY and CDR2 SYGVKD. CDR3 length: 15 residues. V was clipped by 1 base and J by 6 bases, with 15 bases between them. In nucleotides, the CDR3 is TGTGCCATCAGTGAGTTAGGGGGTCAGGGAAATGGCTACACCTTC. Protein product: CAISELGGQGNGYTF.

This sequence joins TRBV11-2 and TRBJ2-3; no clear D. In germline, CDR1 is SGHAT, CDR2 FQNNGV. There are 15 residues in the CDR3. With 5 bases removed from V and 0 bases from J, the gap between germline ends came to 12 bases. The CDR3 loop reads CASSLHRTSTDTQYF. Here the CDR3 DNA reads TGTGCCAGCAGCCTACACAGAACTAGCACAGATACGCAGTATTTT.

This sequence joins TRBV7-8 and TRBJ2-7; TRBD2 is a possible D gene (5 bases). Trimming pared 4 bases from V and 0 bases from J, leaving 13 bases between. The CDR3 contains 15 residues. Germline V gene lookup returns CDR1 SGHVS and CDR2 FQNEAQ. CDR3 coding DNA: TGTGCCAGCAGCTCGACCTTGGGGAGCTCCTACGAGCAGTACTTC. Protein product: CASSSTLGSSYEQYF.